The rows below give T cell receptor beta chains drawn from one sample of a study of identical twins. From the 5' RACE reads, TCRdb called clonotypes with MiXCR, one entry per CDR3 protein. Of roughly 720,000 distinct CDR3 sequences listed, about 20% are singletons. The data also belong to a second study, concerning T cells expressing NK-cell markers.

The sequenced sample was PBMCs. The receptors stem from a woman between 18 and 29 years old in good health. The CDR3 runs from the conserved cysteine through the conserved F or W. Fields, in order: clone size, D gene, J gene, V gene, CDR3 DNA, CDR3 protein. D genes are given only for firm matches. The listing skips clone size in some rows; elsewhere it reads once, few, many or a size class.

-,TRBD2,TRBJ2-7,TRBV7-2,TGTGCCAGCAGCAAAGTTCGCGGGAGCATCGACGAGCAGTACTTC,CASSKVRGSIDEQYF
few,-,TRBJ2-7,TRBV5-1,TGCGCCAGCAGCTTGGGCGGGAAGGGGCGCACCTACGAGCAGTACTTC,CASSLGGKGRTYEQYF
-,TRBD2,TRBJ2-3,TRBV7-2,TGTGCCAGCAGTCCCCGACTAGCGGGCCAGGGAGATACGCAGTATTTT,CASSPRLAGQGDTQYF
-,-,TRBJ1-3,TRBV5-1,TGCGCCAGCAGCTTGGATAGGACTCGATATGGAAACACCATATATTTT,CASSLDRTRYGNTIYF
-,-,TRBJ2-2,TRBV5-1,TGCGCCAGCAGAATTGAAGACACCGGGGAGCTGTTTTTT,CASRIEDTGELFF
-,-,TRBJ1-1,TRBV7-8,TGTGCCAGCAGCCCAGGTGGAGGGGCACGGGATTCGGCTGAAGCTTTCTTT,CASSPGGGARDSAEAFF
-,-,TRBJ2-7,TRBV7-2,TGTGCCAGCAGCTGGAAGGGAACCTACGAGCAGTACTTC,CASSWKGTYEQYF
-,-,TRBJ1-1,TRBV5-1,TGCGCCAGCAGCTTAATTGGTTCGAACACTGAAGCTTTCTTT,CASSLIGSNTEAFF
-,-,TRBJ1-4,TRBV6-5,TGTGCCACCGATTCCTATCGGCTGTTTTTT,CATDSYRLFF
few,-,TRBJ2-5,TRBV12-3/TRBV12-4,TGTGCCAGCAGCGCTACAGGGAGCCCGGAGACCCAGTACTTC,CASSATGSPETQYF
-,TRBD2,TRBJ2-1,TRBV4-3,TGCGCCAGCAGCCAAGAGACTAGCGGGCTTAGCTCCTACAATGAGCAGTTCTTC,CASSQETSGLSSYNEQFF
-,TRBD2,TRBJ2-1,TRBV6-5,TGTGCCAGCAGTTACTCGGCTGGCGGGGGGCCCTCCGGGAATGAGCAGTTCTTC,CASSYSAGGGPSGNEQFF
-,-,TRBJ2-7,TRBV6-1,TGTGCCACTCCGCCCCTTCCCGGGATGAAATACGAGCAGTACTTC,CATPPLPGMKYEQYF
many,-,TRBJ2-1,TRBV7-2,TGTGCCAGCAGCCAGGGCGTGAGACCCTCCTACAATGAGCAGTTCTTC,CASSQGVRPSYNEQFF
-,-,TRBJ2-3,TRBV7-2,TGTGCCAGCACCCACGGCCCCGATACGCAGTATTTT,CASTHGPDTQYF
few,-,TRBJ1-4,TRBV27,TGTGCCAGCAGTTTAATAGGGCAGCAGGGTGAAAAACTGTTTTTT,CASSLIGQQGEKLFF
-,-,TRBJ2-7,TRBV7-7,TGTGCTAGCAGCTTAGTTTACGCGGGGTTCGGCGAGCAGTACTTC,CASSLVYAGFGEQYF
-,-,TRBJ2-1,TRBV5-1,TGCGCCAGCAGCTTGGTTTCCCAGGGAGGCAATGAGCAGTTCTTC,CASSLVSQGGNEQFF
-,-,TRBJ2-7,TRBV6-2/TRBV6-3,TGTGCCAGCACCGATAGAGCAGCGGAAAACTACGAGCAGTACTTC,CASTDRAAENYEQYF
-,TRBD1,TRBJ1-1,TRBV20-1,TGCAGTGCCTCACCCTGGACAGGGCTAAACACTGAAGCTTTCTTT,CSASPWTGLNTEAFF
-,-,TRBJ2-7,TRBV20-1,TGCAGTGCTACCCCCCGGTCTAGCCCGAACTCCTACGAGCAGTACTTC,CSATPRSSPNSYEQYF
few,TRBD1,TRBJ2-1,TRBV20-1,TGCAGTGCTCGCCCGGGACAGGTTGCCAATGAGCAGTTCTTC,CSARPGQVANEQFF
-,-,TRBJ2-5,TRBV5-1,TGCGCCAGCAGCTTGGGGCAGGGGCACGGAGAGACCCAGTACTTC,CASSLGQGHGETQYF
-,-,TRBJ1-4,TRBV27,TGTGCCAGCAGTTTGGATGCTAATGAAAAACTGTTTTTT,CASSLDANEKLFF
many,TRBD2,TRBJ2-1,TRBV5-1,TGCGCCAGCAGCCTGGGACTAGCGGGCAAAAATGAGCAGTTCTTC,CASSLGLAGKNEQFF
-,-,TRBJ1-1,TRBV6-1,TGTGCCAGCAACTGGAGGGGGGGCGGGGGCACTGAAGCTTTCTTT,CASNWRGGGGTEAFF
few,TRBD1,TRBJ1-1,TRBV12-3/TRBV12-4,TGTGCCAGCAGACCCACAGGGGCACAGGGGAACACTGAAGCTTTCTTT,CASRPTGAQGNTEAFF
-,TRBD1,TRBJ2-5,TRBV24-1,TGTGCCACCAGTGATCCCGGGACAGGGGGAGAGACCCAGTACTTC,CATSDPGTGGETQYF
-,-,TRBJ2-3,TRBV24-1,TGTGCCACCAGTGATAGCAGAGTCAGCACAGATACGCAGTATTTT,CATSDSRVSTDTQYF
-,-,TRBJ1-4,TRBV12-3/TRBV12-4,TGTGCCAGCAGTTTAGGAGGGACTCACCAGCCAAAACTGTTTTTT,CASSLGGTHQPKLFF